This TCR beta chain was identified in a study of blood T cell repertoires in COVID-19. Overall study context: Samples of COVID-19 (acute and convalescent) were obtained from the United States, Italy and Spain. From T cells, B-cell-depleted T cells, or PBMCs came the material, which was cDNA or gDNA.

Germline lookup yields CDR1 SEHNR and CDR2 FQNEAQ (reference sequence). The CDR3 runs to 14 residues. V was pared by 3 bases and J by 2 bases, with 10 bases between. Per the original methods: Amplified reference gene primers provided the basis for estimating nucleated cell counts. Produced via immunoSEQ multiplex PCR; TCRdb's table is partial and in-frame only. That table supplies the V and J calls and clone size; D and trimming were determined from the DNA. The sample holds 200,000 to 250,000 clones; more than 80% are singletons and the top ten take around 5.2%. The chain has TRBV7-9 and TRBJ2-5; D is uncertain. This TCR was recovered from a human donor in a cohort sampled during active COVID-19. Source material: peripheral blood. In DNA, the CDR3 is TGTGCCAGCAGCTTCCTTGAGACTCAAGAGACCCAGTACTTC. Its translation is CASSFLETQETQYF.